These 29 T cell receptor beta chains were all obtained from the same sample, sequenced in a study of blood T cell repertoires in COVID-19. This table comes from immunoSEQ multiplex PCR, and its TCRdb copy is limited to in-frame clones, with some not included. This sample yields under 400,000 clones, of which more than 70% are seen a single time; 1.5% to 2% belongs to the top ten. Sequenced input: peripheral blood. The receptors here all came from a woman in her 30s with COVID-19, enrolled during active disease.

There are a few counts of this clone. The chain links TRBV5-1 to TRBJ2-1, with D tentatively TRBD2 (6 bases). The CDR3 totals 15 residues. Germline V lookup: CDR1 SGHRS, CDR2 YFSETQ. Between the trimmed V and J ends, which lost 5 bases and 2 bases, there was a span of 14 bases. This chain's CDR3 is CASRRAGQAYNEQFF. CDR3 sequence (DNA): TGCGCCAGCAGGCGGGCGGGGCAAGCCTACAATGAGCAGTTCTTC.

The chain couples TRBV7-8 to TRBJ2-1; 8 bases agree with TRBD1. With 0 bases clipped from V and 8 bases from J, the junction kept 6 bases outside the gene matches. Germline V lookup: CDR1 SGHVS, CDR2 FQNEAQ. CDR3 length equals 15 residues. CDR3 bases: TGTGCCAGCAGCTTAGCCTCCACAGGGGGACATGAGCAGTTCTTC. Translated: CASSLASTGGHEQFF.

The rearrangement links TRBV5-5 to TRBJ1-2; 8 nucleotides line up with TRBD1. The CDR3 spans 15 residues. The germline gives CDR1 SGHKS, CDR2 YYEKEE (reference sequence). V was clipped by 2 bases and J by 2 bases; unmatched bases: 5. DNA for the CDR3: TGTGCCAGCAGCTTAGTTCCAGGGGGCAACTATGGCTACACCTTC. This translates into CASSLVPGGNYGYTF.

This clone occurred a few times. V and J are TRBV27 and TRBJ1-1; a weak D match, TRBD1 (5 bases). The germline V gene encodes CDR1 MNHEY and CDR2 SMNVEV (reference sequence). The V end lost 5 bases, the J end lost 4 bases, and 8 bases lay between the germline ends. This CDR3 comprises 12 residues. DNA of the CDR3: TGTGCCAGCAGTGCGGGGGGCACTGAAGCTTTCTTT. Residues: CASSAGGTEAFF.

The chain has TRBV9 and TRBJ2-6; D not resolved. V lost 4 bases, J lost 0 bases, and 8 bases lay in between. CDR1 is SGDLS, CDR2 YYNGEE, per germline. CDR3 length equals 15 residues. The CDR3: CASSPRSSGANVLTF. The CDR3 DNA follows: TGTGCCAGCAGCCCCCGGAGCTCTGGGGCCAACGTCCTGACTTTC.

The chain couples TRBV11-2 to TRBJ2-5; the D gene is possibly TRBD2 (7 bases). Germline V gene data show CDR1 as SGHAT and CDR2 as FQNNGV. This CDR3 is built from 15 residues. Trimming stripped 0 bases from V and 5 bases from J, with 13 bases between. CDR3 amino acids: CASSLDWGGRETQYF. CDR3 in DNA: TGTGCCAGCAGCTTAGATTGGGGGGGCAGGGAGACCCAGTACTTC.

This chain joins TRBV7-2 and TRBJ2-4; 10 bases align to TRBD2. Germline lookup yields CDR1 SGHTA and CDR2 FQGNSA. The V segment lost 0 bases and the J segment 0 bases; nucleotides outside the gene matches: 5. There are 18 residues in the CDR3. The CDR3 here is CASSLASGGTLAKNIQYF. CDR3 nucleotides: TGTGCCAGCAGCTTAGCTAGCGGGGGGACGCTAGCCAAAAACATTCAGTACTTC.

The V and J genes are TRBV11-2 and TRBJ1-6; 7 bases line up with TRBD1. Trimming removed 6 bases from V and 10 bases from J; junction bases left unmatched: 3. The CDR3 has 12 amino acids. The germline gives CDR1 SGHAT, CDR2 FQNNGV. The CDR3 region is CASRRQGSPLHF. The CDR3 nucleotides are TGTGCCAGCAGAAGACAGGGATCACCCCTCCACTTT.

This CDR3 is CASSNRRGQGSYEQYF. For the CDR3, the DNA is TGTGCCAGTAGTAACCGCCGGGGACAGGGTTCCTACGAGCAGTACTTC. The chain recombines TRBV19 with TRBJ2-7, with 9 bases identical to TRBD1. V shed 4 bases, J shed 1 base, and the junction held 8 bases outside the gene matches. CDR1 LNHDA and CDR2 SQIVND come from the germline V gene (reference sequence). This CDR3 region has 16 residues.

A few counts support this clone. The chain recombines TRBV15 with TRBJ1-5; no clear D gene. The germline CDR1 and CDR2 sequences are LNHNV and YYDKDF (reference sequence). The CDR3 spans 14 residues. V lost 2 bases, J lost 7 bases, and 12 bases lay in between. The CDR3 region is CATSRTPGGQPQHF. CDR3 bases: TGTGCCACCAGCAGAACGCCGGGAGGGCAGCCCCAGCATTTT. Based on the CDR3 plus reference TRBV15 and TRBJ1-5, the full variable domain is DAMVIQNPRYQVTQFGKPVTLSCSQTLNHNVMYWYQQKSSQAPKLLFHYYDKDFNNEADTPDNFQSRRPNTSFCFLDIRSPGLGDTAMYLCATSRTPGGQPQHFGDGTRLSIL.

Note on this clone: Distinct nucleotide sequences in the sample also encode this CDR3. V is TRBV28 and J is TRBJ1-5; 7 nucleotides line up with TRBD1. Per germline, CDR1 MDHEN and CDR2 SYDVKM. V shed 5 bases, J shed 0 bases, and the junction held 1 base outside the gene matches. This CDR3 contains 14 residues. Here the CDR3 reads CASSQGGSNQPQHF. CDR3 coding DNA: TGTGCCAGCAGTCAGGGGGGTAGCAATCAGCCCCAGCATTTT.

This chain uses TRBV9 with TRBJ1-2, with D possibly being TRBD1 (5 bases). V lost 5 bases, J lost 7 bases, and 12 bases lay in between. The CDR3 covers 12 residues. From germline, CDR1 is SGDLS and CDR2 YYNGEE. The CDR3 loop is CASRGPRAGYTF. The CDR3 DNA is TGTGCCAGCAGGGGGCCCAGGGCTGGCTACACCTTC.

This chain connects TRBV5-4 to TRBJ2-2, with D possibly being TRBD1 (5 bases). V lost 4 bases, J lost 3 bases, and 10 bases lay in between. The germline CDR1 and CDR2 sequences are SGHNT and YYREEE (reference sequence). This CDR3 is built from 14 residues. CDR3 loop: CASSPDTYTGELFF. CDR3 DNA sequence: TGTGCCAGCAGCCCGGACACCTACACCGGGGAGCTGTTTTTT.

The chain employs TRBV11-2 and TRBJ1-1; 8 positions agree with TRBD1. Germline V gene sequence: CDR1 SGHAT, CDR2 FQNNGV. The CDR3 contains 14 residues. The junction had 3 bases not matched to a gene; V was cut back by 1 base and J by 5 bases. The CDR3 sequence: CASSLAGGKTEAFF. The CDR3 DNA sequence: TGTGCCAGCAGCTTAGCAGGGGGCAAAACTGAAGCTTTCTTT.

The CDR3 region has the DNA TGTGCCAGCAATCAGGGGGCGAGGGGCTACACCTTC. Translation: CASNQGARGYTF. The V call is TRBV9, the J call TRBJ1-2; TRBD1 matches 8 bases. Germline CDR1 reads SGDLS; CDR2 reads YYNGEE. With V trimmed by 6 bases and J by 8 bases, 6 bases remained unmatched. The length of the CDR3 is 12 residues.

This clone was found a few times. This chain uses TRBV7-8 with TRBJ2-1, with 9 bases aligning to TRBD1. This CDR3 comprises 16 residues. With 6 bases clipped from V and 4 bases from J, the junction kept 10 bases outside the gene matches. CDR1 is SGHVS and CDR2 is FQNEAQ in the germline V gene. DNA of the CDR3: TGTGCCAGCAGTTTACAGGGGGCGCAAATTTACAATGAGCAGTTCTTC. This gives the protein CASSLQGAQIYNEQFF.

The chain recombines TRBV11-3 with TRBJ1-2, with D unclear. Per germline, CDR1 SGHNT and CDR2 YENEEA. Deletions cut 1 base from V and 5 bases from J, with 14 bases between. The CDR3 has 15 amino acids. The CDR3 DNA reads as TGTGCCAGCAGCTTAGGGGCTAGCGGGTTATATGGCTACACCTTC. The encoded protein is CASSLGASGLYGYTF.

This chain links TRBV5-1 with TRBJ1-1; D perhaps matches TRBD1 (5 bases). Trimming took off 4 bases at V and 0 bases at J, with 10 bases between the two ends. The CDR3 has 14 residues. Germline V CDR1 and CDR2: SGHRS, YFSETQ. The CDR3 reads CASSTDSLNTEAFF. CDR3 nucleotides: TGCGCCAGCAGCACTGACAGTTTGAACACTGAAGCTTTCTTT.

V usage is TRBV27 and J usage is TRBJ1-1; TRBD1 might be the D (5 bases). Germline-derived CDR1 and CDR2 are MNHEY and SMNVEV (reference sequence). The CDR3 spans 17 residues. V was cut by 0 bases and J by 0 bases, with 14 bases left in between. The CDR3 region is CASSLSGDSIMNTEAFF. The CDR3 DNA reads as TGTGCCAGCAGTTTATCGGGCGACAGTATAATGAACACTGAAGCTTTCTTT.

This chain links TRBV24-1 with TRBJ2-1; tentative D call: TRBD2 (6 bases). The CDR3 runs 16 residues. V dropped 0 bases and J dropped 0 bases, with 8 bases sitting between them. Germline V gives CDR1 KGHDR, CDR2 SFDVKD. For the CDR3, the DNA is TGTGCCACCAGTGATTTGGGGGGGAGCTCCTACAATGAGCAGTTCTTC. Amino acid sequence: CATSDLGGSSYNEQFF.

This clone was seen only once. The chain employs TRBV4-2 and TRBJ1-5, with 8 bases identical to TRBD1. With 5 bases clipped from V and 0 bases from J, the junction kept 6 bases outside the gene matches. CDR3 length equals 16 residues. CDR1 and CDR2 (germline): LGHNA, YNFKEQ. The CDR3 DNA reads as TGTGCCAGCAGCGGACAGGGCGGGAATAGCAATCAGCCCCAGCATTTT. Its protein product is CASSGQGGNSNQPQHF.

The CDR3 loop reads CASSADRQGRGTEAFF. In DNA, the CDR3 is TGTGCCAGCAGTGCCGATCGACAGGGGAGGGGTACTGAAGCTTTCTTT. The chain couples TRBV2 to TRBJ1-1; 8 bases are a match to TRBD1. CDR3 size: 16 residues. Germline CDR1 SNHLY, CDR2 FYNNEI. V lost 4 bases, J lost 5 bases, and 12 bases stayed unmatched.

This clone was counted a single time. The J gene is TRBJ2-1, the V gene TRBV10-2, with 8 nucleotides matching TRBD2. In germline, CDR1 is WSHSY, CDR2 SAAADI. With 6 bases clipped from V and 8 bases from J, the junction kept 6 bases outside the gene matches. The CDR3 is 13 residues long. This CDR3 is CASRSGGHDEQFF. In DNA form, the CDR3 reads TGCGCCAGCAGGAGCGGGGGTCACGATGAGCAGTTCTTC.

The CDR3 sequence: CASSRTGNGYNEQFF. The CDR3 DNA sequence: TGTGCCAGCAGCCGGACAGGGAATGGATACAATGAGCAGTTCTTC. The chain links TRBV4-2 to TRBJ2-1; 8 positions agree with TRBD1. This CDR3 contains 15 residues. Losses at the gene ends were 4 bases for V and 4 bases for J; bases not matched to a gene: 6. The germline V gene encodes CDR1 LGHNA and CDR2 YNFKEQ.

The chain employs TRBV2 and TRBJ2-7; 7 nucleotides line up with TRBD1. J gave up 1 base and V 7 bases, and 4 bases lay outside the gene matches. Germline assignment: CDR1 SNHLY and CDR2 FYNNEI. The CDR3 is made up of 13 amino acids. CDR3 amino acids: CASTMDRSYEQYF. The CDR3 DNA reads as TGTGCCAGCACAATGGACAGGTCCTACGAGCAGTACTTC.

The V and J genes are TRBV11-2 and TRBJ1-2, with no clear D. Between the trimmed V and J ends, which lost 5 bases and 2 bases, there was a span of 6 bases. CDR1 and CDR2 from the germline V gene are SGHAT and FQNNGV. The CDR3 is 12 residues long. The CDR3: CASSRANYGYTF. The CDR3 region has the DNA TGTGCCAGCAGCCGAGCGAACTATGGCTACACCTTC.

The V gene is TRBV30, the J gene TRBJ1-1; maybe TRBD1 (5 bases). The V gene's germline CDR1 is GTSNPN and CDR2 SVGIG (reference sequence). The CDR3 length is 13 residues. V was clipped by 7 bases and J by 1 base, with 13 bases between them. In DNA, the CDR3 is TGTGCCTTTGCCCGGCAGGGGAACACTGAAGCTTTCTTT. It encodes CAFARQGNTEAFF.

This clone occurred a few times. CDR3 nucleotides: TGTGCCAGCAGCCTCCCAGGGGATTATAATTCACCCCTCCACTTT. Translation: CASSLPGDYNSPLHF. This rearrangement joins TRBV7-9 to TRBJ1-6; tentatively, D is TRBD1 (6 bases). Germline V gene data show CDR1 as SEHNR and CDR2 as FQNEAQ (reference sequence). The ends were cut back, 5 bases at V and 4 bases at J, with 12 bases in the middle. This CDR3 is 15 amino acids long. Drawing the rest from reference TRBV7-9 and TRBJ1-6, the complete variable domain is DTGVSQNPRHKITKRGQNVTFRCDPISEHNRLYWYRQTLGQGPEFLTYFQNEAQLEKSRLLSDRFSAERPKGSFSTLEIQRTEQGDSAMYLCASSLPGDYNSPLHFGNGTRLTVT.

V usage is TRBV5-1 and J usage is TRBJ2-3; TRBD2 aligns across 12 bases. There are 15 residues in the CDR3. CDR1 and CDR2 (germline): SGHRS, YFSETQ. The J segment lost 5 bases and the V segment lost 0 bases, leaving 1 base of the junction unmatched. The CDR3 DNA reads TGCGCCAGCAGCTTGGGGGGACTAGCGGGAGATACGCAGTATTTT. Translated, it gives CASSLGGLAGDTQYF.